The T cell receptor (beta chain) under discussion was sequenced for a study of T-cell reconstitution after alpha-beta-depleted transplantation in children (dated by TCRdb to the mid-2010s). For the wider study: Using TCR repertoire profiling, the study followed T-cell immune reconstitution in a quantitative way in children after TCRalphabeta/CD19-depleted allogeneic hematopoietic cell transplantation. Points the paper makes about the study in general: In some patients, the high TCRbeta diversity seen at day 60 was put down to recipient T cells and intrathymic progenitors that had survived conditioning. Hyperexpanded clone frequencies declined over subsequent months; after one year, T-cell counts and TCRbeta diversity were mostly attributed to newly produced T cells. The apparently early alphabetaT-cell count recovery about two months after transplant was reportedly dependent on only several hundred rapidly expanded clones derived from non-depleted graft cells.

Spanning cysteine to phenylalanine, the CDR3 consists of 16 amino acids. Only the CDR3 part of the read is kept: 48 bases, read in frame from the first base. Sequences SGHTA (CDR1) and FQGTGA (CDR2) are obtained from the germline V gene. The V end loses 5 bases and the J end loses 8 bases, and a stretch of 19 bases separates them. As regards this clonotype: The antigen it binds to is not known. Per-nucleotide qualities are absent, and no much larger clonotype sits a single base away.

The library was generated by PCR. The instrument given in TCRdb is Illumina HiSeq 2500. Molecular barcoding was employed in the preparation of TCR libraries, with unique molecular identifiers being used to normalize TCRbeta repertoire quantification. TCRdb reanalyzed the raw reads on its own, using fastp at Q25 for trimming and MiXCR for clone calling, and kept in-frame beta chains. All rows with the same CDR3 protein become a single entry with the most common DNA and genes. The sample includes just over 950,000 distinct CDR3 sequences, with less than 30% observed a single time. The top ten hold 25% to 35% of the sample. The treatment or condition label corresponds to: allogeneic hematopoietic cell transplantation with graft depleted of TCRalphabeta T cells and CD19 B cells. The transplant recipients were children given TCRalphabeta/CD19-depleted allogeneic hematopoietic cell grafts.

The source material was PBMCs, mostly from graft donor cells, sampled 360 days after TCRalphabeta/CD19-depleted stem cell transplant. This receptor was taken from a boy younger than two who had a stem cell transplant for SCID, so the T cells may come from the graft donor. The receptor chain draws on TRBV7-3 and TRBJ1-6; the D gene remains uncertain. This receptor has the CDR3 CASSLLGGLEDSPLHF. DNA sequence: TGTGCCAGCAGCCTCCTCGGTGGCTTGGAGGATTCACCCCTCCACTTT. The CDR3 plus the reference TRBV7-3 and TRBJ1-6 genes for the other parts give the full variable domain: GAGVSQTPSNKVTEKGKYVELRCDPISGHTALYWYRQSLGQGPEFLIYFQGTGAADDSGLPNDRFFAVRPEGSVSTLKIQRTERGDSAVYLCASSLLGGLEDSPLHFGNGTRLTVT.